This T cell receptor (beta chain) was identified during a study of neurological immune-mediated disorders (dated by TCRdb to the late 2010s). About the investigation overall: Of the 35 or so multiple sclerosis patients, 31 had relapsing-remitting MS and 3 had secondary progressive MS. The study compared peripheral blood TCR-beta repertoires of HTLV-I-associated myelopathy (HAM/TSP) patients, multiple sclerosis patients and healthy controls using UMI-based sequencing. Alongside PBMC samples, the set of some 97 TCR-beta libraries contained longitudinal samples, technical triplicates, and paired CD4+ and CD8+ T-cell subsets that had been sorted. The cohort included 68 subjects: about 15 with HAM/TSP, approximately 34 with multiple sclerosis, and approximately 20 healthy controls. The full study reports these points: TCR clonal expansion was greatest in HAM/TSP patients and smallest in MS patients, who ranked below even healthy controls. No clinical or MRI features were associated with the MS cluster, and the authors said that larger cohorts are needed. No identical CDR3 amino acid sequences were found to be shared among expanded clones across subjects, suggesting that TCR-beta repertoires were private in all groups. Repertoires from 18 of 34 MS patients were grouped by phylogenetic analysis into a cluster of related CDR3 sequences, suggesting a possible repertoire-level signature.

This clonotype was seen ten or more times. The antigen it binds to is not known. Base qualities are missing; no much larger clone stands one base away. V is clipped by 3 bases and J by 7 bases, and the sequence between their germline boundaries is 13 bases long. The CDR3 covers 13 residues, taking in both the cysteine and the phenylalanine. Only CDR3 DNA is held: 39 bases, read in frame from base 1. Sequences DFQATT (CDR1) and SNEGSKA (CDR2) are obtained from the germline V gene (reference sequence). cDNA was synthesized by template-switch 5'RACE using a primer carrying a 10-nucleotide random unique molecular identifier by which each TCR transcript was tagged. Every sequencing run covered 15-18 subjects and yielded more than 160 million TCR-beta sequences. The RNeasy kit was used for extraction of total RNA. The KAPA Real-time Library Amplification kit was used to amplify TCR-beta VDJ regions with primers targeting the TCR constant region and the 5'RACE anchor. A first PCR added sample indexes and Illumina adaptors, and a second PCR then raised library yield. After Ampure bead purification, the roughly 650 bp TCR product was size-selected on a 2% E-gel SizeSelection system. Before pooling, library quality was assessed on a Bioanalyzer, concentration was determined with Qubit, and library quantification was performed with the Kapa Library Quantification kit. An Illumina HiSeq 2500 was used to sequence the libraries paired-end at 2 x 150 bp. To increase sequence diversity, roughly 24-31% phiX was spiked into each library pool. As for the authors' bioinformatics: Quality-filtered reads were processed with the UMI-based MiGEC pipeline, and over 85% of raw TCR sequences were removed by the MiGEC pipeline during error correction. VDJ genes were aligned to IMGT germline references, and each clonotype was defined by a unique CDR3 amino acid sequence together with V-J genes. VDJtools evaluated clonal expansion, Shannon diversity and CDR3 relatedness (CalcPairwiseDistances, ClusterSamples); CLCbio workbench built phylogenetic trees. Expanded clones were defined as having at least 8 unique UMIs, based on coefficient-of-variation modelling across technical triplicates. TCRdb reran the public reads through fastp at Q25 and MiXCR, keeping productive beta chains. All rows with the same CDR3 protein become a single entry with the most common DNA and genes. The V and J calls, along with clone size, are taken from TCRdb and not from the paper's own processing. Within this sample are tens of thousands of distinct CDR3 sequences, with 3.7% of them counted one time only. The leading ten clones occupy over 2% of the sample.

Libraries from unsorted PBMCs were made from 2 million PBMCs kept in RNAlater at -80 degrees C until RNA extraction. Multiple sclerosis patients were enrolled in a US clinical protocol under which disease progression was evaluated by magnetic resonance imaging. Peripheral blood underwent Ficoll-Hypaque density gradient centrifugation to isolate PBMCs, which were then cryopreserved in liquid nitrogen. Sequenced input: PBMCs. The V gene is TRBV20-1 and the J gene is TRBJ2-1; the D gene cannot be resolved reliably. This TCR was recovered from a woman in her 50s with multiple sclerosis. DNA sequence: TGCAGTGCTAGTGGCGACCGAGAGAATGAGCAGTTCTTC. It codes for CSASGDRENEQFF.